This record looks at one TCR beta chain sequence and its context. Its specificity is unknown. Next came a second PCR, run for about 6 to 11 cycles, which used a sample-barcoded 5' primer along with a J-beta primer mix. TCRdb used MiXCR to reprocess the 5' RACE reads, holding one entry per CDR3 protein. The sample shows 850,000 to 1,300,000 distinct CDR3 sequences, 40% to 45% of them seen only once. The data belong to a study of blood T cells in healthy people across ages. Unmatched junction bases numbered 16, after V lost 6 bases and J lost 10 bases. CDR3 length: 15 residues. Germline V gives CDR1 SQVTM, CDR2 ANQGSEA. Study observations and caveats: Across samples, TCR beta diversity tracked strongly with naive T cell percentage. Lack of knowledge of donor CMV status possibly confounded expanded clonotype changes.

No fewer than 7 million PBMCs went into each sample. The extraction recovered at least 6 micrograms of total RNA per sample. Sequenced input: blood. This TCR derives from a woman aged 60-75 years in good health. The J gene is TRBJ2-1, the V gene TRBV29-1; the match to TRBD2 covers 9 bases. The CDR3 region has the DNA TGCAGCGTCCACCGACTAGCGGATCCAGGAAAGGAGCAGTTCTTC. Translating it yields CSVHRLADPGKEQFF.